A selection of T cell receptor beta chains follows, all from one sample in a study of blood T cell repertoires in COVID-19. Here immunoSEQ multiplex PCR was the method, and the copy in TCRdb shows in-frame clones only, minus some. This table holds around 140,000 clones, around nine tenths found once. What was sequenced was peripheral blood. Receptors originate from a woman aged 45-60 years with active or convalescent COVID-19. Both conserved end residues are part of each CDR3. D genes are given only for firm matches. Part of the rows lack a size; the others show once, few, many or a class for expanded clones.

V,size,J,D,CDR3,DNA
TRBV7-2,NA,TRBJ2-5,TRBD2,CASSLNLAGALETQYF,TGTGCCAGCAGCTTAAACCTAGCGGGGGCTCTGGAGACCCAGTACTTC
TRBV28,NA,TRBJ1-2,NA,CASSFSPGIWNGYTF,TGTGCCAGCAGTTTCTCCCCCGGGATATGGAATGGCTACACCTTC
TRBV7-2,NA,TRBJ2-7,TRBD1,CASSARQGSYEQYF,TGTGCCAGCAGCGCAAGACAGGGTTCCTACGAGCAGTACTTC
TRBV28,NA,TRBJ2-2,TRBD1,CASSPKRPGQGVDGGELFF,TGTGCCAGCAGTCCCAAGAGGCCGGGACAGGGGGTTGATGGCGGGGAGCTGTTTTTT
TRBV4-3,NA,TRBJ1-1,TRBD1,CASSQDSGQGPNTEAFF,TGCGCCAGCAGCCAAGATAGCGGACAGGGACCGAACACTGAAGCTTTCTTT
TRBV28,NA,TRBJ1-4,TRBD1,CASSLAGQGEEKLFF,TGTGCCAGCAGTTTAGCAGGACAGGGCGAGGAAAAACTGTTTTTT
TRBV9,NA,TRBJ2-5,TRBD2,CASSVSGTSGRAQETQYF,TGTGCCAGCAGCGTATCCGGGACTAGCGGGAGGGCCCAGGAGACCCAGTACTTC
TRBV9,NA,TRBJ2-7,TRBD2,CASSVGVGGSSYEQYF,TGTGCCAGCAGCGTAGGGGTGGGCGGGAGCTCCTACGAGCAGTACTTC
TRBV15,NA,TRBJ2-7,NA,CATSREATIPSYEQYF,TGTGCCACCAGCAGAGAAGCGACTATCCCCTCCTACGAGCAGTACTTC
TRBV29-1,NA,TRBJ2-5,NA,CSARHVGGETQYF,TGCAGCGCCCGTCACGTGGGGGGAGAGACCCAGTACTTC
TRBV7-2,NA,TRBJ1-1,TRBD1,CASSQGAGTEAFF,TGTGCCAGCAGCCAGGGGGCCGGCACTGAAGCTTTCTTT
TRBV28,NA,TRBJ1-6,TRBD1,CASRMGQGGSPLHF,TGTGCCAGCAGGATGGGACAGGGGGGCTCACCCCTCCACTTT
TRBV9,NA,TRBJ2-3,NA,CASSALGIDTQYF,TGTGCCAGCAGCGCGCTAGGAATAGATACGCAGTATTTT
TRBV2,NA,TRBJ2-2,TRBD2,CASSPGGARELFF,TGTGCCAGCAGCCCGGGGGGGGCGAGGGAGCTGTTTTTT
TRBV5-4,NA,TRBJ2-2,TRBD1,CASSSGQGRNTGELFF,TGTGCCAGCAGCTCCGGACAGGGAAGAAACACCGGGGAGCTGTTTTTT
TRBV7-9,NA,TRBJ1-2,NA,CASSIDRAGYTF,TGTGCCAGCAGCATCGACAGAGCGGGCTACACCTTC
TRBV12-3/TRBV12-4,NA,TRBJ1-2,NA,CASSLGRVGYTF,TGTGCCAGCAGTTTAGGGCGGGTTGGCTACACCTTC
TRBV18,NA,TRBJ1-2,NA,CASSPPGGTYGYTF,TGTGCCAGCTCACCACCGGGGGGGACCTATGGCTACACCTTC
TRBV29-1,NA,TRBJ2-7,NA,CSTRNSQGGEQYF,TGCAGTACCCGGAATTCACAGGGGGGGGAGCAGTACTTC
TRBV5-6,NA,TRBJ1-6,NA,CASSLGMARENSPLHF,TGTGCCAGCAGCTTGGGCATGGCCAGGGAAAATTCACCCCTCCACTTT
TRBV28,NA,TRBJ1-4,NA,CASSAGGREKLFF,TGTGCCAGCAGCGCCGGGGGGCGGGAAAAACTGTTTTTT
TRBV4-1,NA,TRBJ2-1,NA,CASSQVLFGEQFF,TGCGCCAGCAGCCAAGTGCTTTTCGGGGAGCAGTTCTTC
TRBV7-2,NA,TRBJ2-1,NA,CASSLAVWRLYEQFF,TGTGCCAGCAGCTTAGCCGTATGGAGGCTATATGAGCAGTTCTTC
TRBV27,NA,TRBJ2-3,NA,CASSPDTSTDTQYF,TGTGCCAGCAGTCCCGATACTAGCACAGATACGCAGTATTTT
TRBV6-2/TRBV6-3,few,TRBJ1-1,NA,CASSSGENTEAFF,TGTGCCAGCAGTTCCGGGGAGAACACTGAAGCTTTCTTT
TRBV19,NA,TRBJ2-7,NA,CASSIEGAGSYEQYF,TGTGCCAGTAGTATAGAGGGGGCCGGATCCTACGAGCAGTACTTC
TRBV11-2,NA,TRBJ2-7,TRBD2,CASSYSSGSRYEQYF,TGTGCCAGCAGCTACTCTAGCGGGAGTCGGTACGAGCAGTACTTC
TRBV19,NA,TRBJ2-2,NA,CASGANGIKSGELFF,TGTGCCAGTGGGGCAAACGGTATTAAGAGCGGGGAGCTGTTTTTT
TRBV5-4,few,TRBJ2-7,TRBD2,CASSPYAGPGGGNEQYF,TGTGCCAGCAGCCCATATGCGGGACCGGGAGGAGGAAACGAGCAGTACTTC
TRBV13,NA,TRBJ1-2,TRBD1,CASSLDRNYGYTF,TGTGCCAGCAGCCTGGACAGGAACTATGGCTACACCTTC
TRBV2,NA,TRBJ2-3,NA,CASSRGLATGTQYF,TGTGCCAGCAGTCGGGGACTGGCAACGGGTACGCAGTATTTT
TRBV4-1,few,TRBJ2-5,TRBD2,CASSPAGGGQKETQYF,TGCGCCAGCAGTCCAGCGGGAGGGGGGCAGAAAGAGACCCAGTACTTC
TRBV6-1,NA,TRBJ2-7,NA,CASSESDPSAYEQYF,TGTGCCAGCAGTGAAAGCGACCCCAGCGCGTACGAGCAGTACTTC
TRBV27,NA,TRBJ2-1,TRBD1,CASSQGTGPLNEQFF,TGTGCCAGCAGTCAGGGGACAGGGCCTCTCAATGAGCAGTTCTTC
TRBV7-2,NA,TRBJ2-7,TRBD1,CASRSRDSLSYEQYF,TGTGCCAGCAGATCCCGGGACAGCTTATCCTACGAGCAGTACTTC
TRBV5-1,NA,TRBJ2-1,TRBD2,CASSLGGTNYNEQFF,TGCGCCAGCAGCTTGGGGGGGACTAACTACAATGAGCAGTTCTTC
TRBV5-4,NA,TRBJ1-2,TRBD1,CASSRDRNYGYTF,TGTGCCAGCAGCCGGGACAGGAACTATGGCTACACCTTC
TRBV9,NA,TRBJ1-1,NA,CASSRRGGSNTEAFF,TGTGCCAGCAGCCGTCGGGGGGGCTCCAACACTGAAGCTTTCTTT
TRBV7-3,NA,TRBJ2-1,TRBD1,CASSSGQGALNQFF,TGTGCCAGCAGCTCAGGCCAGGGGGCGCTTAATCAGTTCTTC
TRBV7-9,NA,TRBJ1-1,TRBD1,CASNGTGGPTEAFF,TGTGCCAGCAATGGGACAGGGGGACCCACTGAAGCTTTCTTT
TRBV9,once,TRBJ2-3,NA,CASSVGAGQDTQYF,TGTGCCAGCAGCGTTGGGGCCGGGCAGGATACGCAGTATTTT
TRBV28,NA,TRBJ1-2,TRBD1,CASHFAGTGVSYGYTF,TGTGCCAGCCATTTTGCCGGGACAGGGGTTAGCTATGGCTACACCTTC
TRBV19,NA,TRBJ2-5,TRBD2,CASLGAWVLAGGGETQYF,TGTGCCAGTTTGGGGGCCTGGGTACTAGCGGGAGGGGGGGAGACCCAGTACTTC